This record concerns one TCR beta chain sequence. The germline gives CDR1 MNHEY, CDR2 SVGEGT. V was pared by 2 bases and J by 0 bases, with 23 bases between. This CDR3 comprises 20 residues. Together with a sample-barcoded 5' primer, a J-beta primer mix was included in a second PCR lasting roughly 6 to 12 cycles. A template-switch adaptor containing 12 random nucleotides labeled each cDNA molecule. At least 2.5 million CDR3-containing paired-end reads were obtained per sample. TCRdb used MiXCR to reprocess the 5' RACE reads, holding one entry per CDR3 protein. Of roughly 1,800,000 distinct CDR3 sequences listed, about 50% were seen once; the top ten hold 2.1%. Each donor gave roughly 9.2 milliliters of peripheral blood. The sample comes from a study of blood T cells in healthy people across ages.

The receptor comes from a middle-aged woman in good health. The chain is built from TRBV6-2 or TRBV6-3 and TRBJ2-1; D remains unclear. Specimen: blood. CDR3: CASSYSKALGLFSSYNEQFF. The CDR3 coding sequence is TGTGCCAGCAGTTACAGTAAAGCACTGGGCTTGTTTAGCTCCTACAATGAGCAGTTCTTC.